Listed below are T cell receptor beta chains from one sample, sequenced in a study of preoperative IRX-2 immunotherapy in early breast cancer. Libraries were prepared by immunoSEQ multiplex PCR; TCRdb keeps only in-frame clonotypes and omits some of them. In the table there are 30,000 to 35,000 clones, over 90% of which are singletons. Sample collection occurred from a patient treated with IRX-2 immunotherapy. The source of these receptors is a human donor with breast cancer. Each CDR3 is given with its conserved first and last residue. The order of the fields is D gene, clone size, V gene, J gene, CDR3 DNA, CDR3 protein. D genes are given only for firm matches. Rows give clone size only sometimes, using once, few, many, or a class for an expanded clone.

NA	NA	TRBV5-1	TRBJ2-3	TGCGCCAGCAGCCTTGCCACAGATACGCAGTATTTT	CASSLATDTQYF
NA	NA	TRBV7-9	TRBJ1-2	TGTGCCAGCATCCGGGGGGGGGCGAAACTTACTAACTATGGCTACACCTTC	CASIRGGAKLTNYGYTF
NA	NA	TRBV15	TRBJ2-7	TGTGCCACCAGCAGAGCACTCGCTGGGTACGAGCAGTACTTC	CATSRALAGYEQYF
TRBD1	NA	TRBV15	TRBJ2-7	TGTGCCACCAGCAGGGGGAGGGACAGGGTGACCTACGAGCAGTACTTC	CATSRGRDRVTYEQYF
NA	NA	TRBV29-1	TRBJ1-2	TGCAGCGTTGTATCGGGTGGGGACTATGGCTACACCTTC	CSVVSGGDYGYTF
NA	NA	TRBV10-2	TRBJ1-2	TGCGCCAGCAGTGAGGGAGAGGGATATGTCTCTATCATTGGCTACACCTTC	CASSEGEGYVSIIGYTF
NA	once	TRBV7-8	TRBJ2-1	TGTGCCAGCAGCTTAAGTCGGGCTAGCTCTTTCAGCTCCTACAATGAACAGTTCTTC	CASSLSRASSFSSYNEQFF
TRBD1	NA	TRBV5-5	TRBJ1-1	TGTGCCAGCAGCTTGGTGGGGGGACAGGGGGCAGGACAGGGTGAAGCTTTCTTT	CASSLVGGQGAGQGEAFF
TRBD1	once	TRBV29-1	TRBJ1-4	TGCAGCGTTGACTGGACAGGGAATGAAAAACTGTTTTTT	CSVDWTGNEKLFF
NA	NA	TRBV11-3	TRBJ2-2	TGTGCCAGCAGCTTAGACTACTGGGGCATTCCTAACACCGGGGAGCTGTTTTTT	CASSLDYWGIPNTGELFF
TRBD1	few	TRBV2	TRBJ1-2	TGTGCCAGCAGTGTCGACAGGGCGGGCGGCTACACCTTC	CASSVDRAGGYTF
TRBD1	NA	TRBV9	TRBJ1-2	TGTGCCAGCAGCTCCCCAGGGGGGAACGGCCTTTGGTATGGCTACACCTTC	CASSSPGGNGLWYGYTF
NA	NA	TRBV30	TRBJ2-2	TGTGCCTGGAGTGTAAACCTCCCCGGGGAGCTGTTTTTT	CAWSVNLPGELFF
NA	NA	TRBV7-8	TRBJ1-6	TGTGCCAGCAGCTTGGTTTCGTCACCCCTCCACTTT	CASSLVSSPLHF
NA	NA	TRBV5-1	TRBJ2-4	TGCGCCAGCAGCTACCCCGAGTGGGGGGCGGACAAAAACATTCAGTACTTC	CASSYPEWGADKNIQYF
TRBD2	NA	TRBV18	TRBJ2-7	TGTGCCAGCTCACCAGAAGCGGGAGGGGTTTACGAGCAGTACTTC	CASSPEAGGVYEQYF
TRBD2	NA	TRBV19	TRBJ2-3	TGTGCCAGTAGTGCGGGAGGGCAACATACGCAGTATTTT	CASSAGGQHTQYF
NA	NA	TRBV5-1	TRBJ2-3	TGCGCCAGCCGGACGGTGAGCACAGATACGCAGTATTTT	CASRTVSTDTQYF
NA	once	TRBV9	TRBJ2-7	TGTGCCAGCAGCGTAAATCTAGAAAACGGCGGCTCTTACGAGCAGTACTTC	CASSVNLENGGSYEQYF
NA	NA	TRBV27	TRBJ1-6	TGTGCCAGCTCATCAGGGATTTCACCCCTCCACTTT	CASSSGISPLHF
TRBD2	NA	TRBV4-1	TRBJ2-1	TGCGCCAGCAGCCCCCGGGGTAGCGGGGTAACCTACAATGAGCAGTTCTTC	CASSPRGSGVTYNEQFF
TRBD2	NA	TRBV4-2	TRBJ2-1	TGTGCCAGCAGCCCCCGACTAGCGGGAGACGTCTGGCATGAGCAGTTCTTC	CASSPRLAGDVWHEQFF
TRBD1	once	TRBV11-2	TRBJ1-4	TGTGCCAGCAGCACCCAGACAGGGGCCGAAAAACTGTTTTTT	CASSTQTGAEKLFF
NA	NA	TRBV28	TRBJ2-4	TGTGCCAGCAGTTTCCCGACGGGAGCCAAAAACATTCAGTACTTC	CASSFPTGAKNIQYF
TRBD2	NA	TRBV4-2	TRBJ2-1	TGTGCCAGCAGCCAAGGGTTTTTATTAGCGGGGGTGGATGAGCAGTTCTTC	CASSQGFLLAGVDEQFF
NA	NA	TRBV18	TRBJ2-5	TGTGCCAGCTCACCATCGAGGGAAGAGACCCAGTACTTC	CASSPSREETQYF